Described below is a single TCR beta chain sequence and its context. This record belongs to a study of T cells after yellow fever vaccination. V was trimmed by 6 bases and J by 8 bases, leaving 25 bases between them. CDR3 length: 15 amino acids. Looked up from germline, CDR1 is DFQATT and CDR2 is SNEGSKA (reference sequence). TCRdb independently ran MiXCR on the 5' RACE reads; one entry per CDR3 protein. This sample has 400,000 to 650,000 distinct CDR3 sequences; around a fifth occur once, and the top ten carry less than 20%. Sample: PBMCs, taken more than 20 days after the first yellow fever vaccination. This chain connects TRBV20-1 to TRBJ1-2, with a weak D call TRBD1 (6 bases). This receptor was identified in a man aged 18 to 29 who received the YFV17D yellow fever vaccine. The CDR3 spells CSASPNGGAGFGYTF. The CDR3 DNA reads as TGCAGTGCGTCTCCCAACGGGGGCGCCGGGTTCGGCTACACCTTC.